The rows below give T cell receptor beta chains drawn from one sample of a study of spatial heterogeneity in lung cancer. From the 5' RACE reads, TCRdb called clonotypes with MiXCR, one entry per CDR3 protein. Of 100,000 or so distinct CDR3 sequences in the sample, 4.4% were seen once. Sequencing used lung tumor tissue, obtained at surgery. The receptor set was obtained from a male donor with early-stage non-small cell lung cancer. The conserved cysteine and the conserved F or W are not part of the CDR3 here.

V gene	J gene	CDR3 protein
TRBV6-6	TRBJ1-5	ASRWAPHQPQH
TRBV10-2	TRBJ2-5	ASSELTATFFPAEETQY
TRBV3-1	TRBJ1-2	ASSQSRGRADGYT
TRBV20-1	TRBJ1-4	SAQREATNEKLF
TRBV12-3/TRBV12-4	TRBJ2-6	ASSLRGSGANVLT
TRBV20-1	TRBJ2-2	SARVKTPSAGELF
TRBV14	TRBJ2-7	ASSRSGLHLGYEQY
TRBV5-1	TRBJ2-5	ASSLDGPGRTQY
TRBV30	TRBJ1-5	AWSAGGTLGQPQH
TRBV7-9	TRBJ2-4	ASSSTGDKNIQY
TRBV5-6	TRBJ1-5	ASSQFNSNQPQH
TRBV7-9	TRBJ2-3	ASSLAGARTQY